Listed below are T cell receptor beta chains from one sample, sequenced in a study of cytomegalovirus exposure and HLA in healthy donors. The protocol was immunoSEQ multiplex PCR, while the TCRdb copy is restricted to in-frame clones and leaves out a portion. In the table there are under 200,000 clones, about 70% of which are singletons. Input material: PBMCs. These receptors all stem from a woman in her twenties or thirties in good health and CMV-seronegative. The CDR3 runs from the conserved cysteine through the conserved F or W. The D gene is left open where the match is weak. Some rows have no size entry. The others give once, few or many, or a class for an expanded clone.

>.|.|TRBJ1-5|TRBV29-1
CSVVTYSGQPQHF
TGCAGCGTTGTAACCTATTCGGGTCAGCCCCAGCATTTT
>.|.|TRBJ1-2|TRBV7-3
CASSLAPDSYGYTF
TGTGCCAGCAGCTTAGCTCCAGATTCCTATGGCTACACCTTC
>.|TRBD1|TRBJ2-3|TRBV5-6
CASSPPLGGWSTDTQYF
TGTGCCAGCAGCCCCCCGCTAGGGGGCTGGAGCACAGATACGCAGTATTTT
>few|.|TRBJ1-4|TRBV19
CASGERAASEKLFF
TGTGCCAGCGGCGAGCGGGCTGCAAGTGAAAAACTGTTTTTT
>few|.|TRBJ1-1|TRBV10-2
CASSPQGNTEAFF
TGCGCCAGCAGTCCCCAGGGGAACACTGAAGCTTTCTTT
>.|.|TRBJ1-1|TRBV5-1
CASSLERGREAFF
TGCGCCAGCAGCTTGGAGCGAGGGCGCGAAGCTTTCTTT
>.|TRBD1|TRBJ2-7|TRBV2
CASTRGLVFYEQYF
TGTGCCAGCACCAGGGGGCTGGTGTTCTACGAGCAGTACTTC
>.|TRBD1|TRBJ2-7|TRBV5-6
CASTTDRERNEQYF
TGTGCCAGCACCACGGACAGGGAGCGAAACGAGCAGTACTTC
>.|.|TRBJ2-5|TRBV30
CAWSGVVAGKTQYF
TGTGCCTGGAGTGGGGTTGTGGCGGGAAAGACCCAGTACTTC
>few|TRBD2|TRBJ2-1|TRBV29-1
CSVVPFDSGSYNEQFF
TGCAGCGTTGTCCCGTTCGATAGCGGGAGCTACAATGAGCAGTTCTTC
>.|.|TRBJ2-1|TRBV28
CASVRFPEQFF
TGTGCCAGCGTGCGTTTCCCTGAGCAGTTCTTC
>.|.|TRBJ2-7|TRBV5-6
CASSLGPLGSYEQYF
TGTGCCAGCAGCTTGGGTCCGCTAGGATCCTACGAGCAGTACTTC
>once|TRBD2|TRBJ2-1|TRBV13
CASSFSLAGGPRSDEQFF
TGTGCCAGCAGCTTTAGCCTAGCGGGGGGGCCAAGGTCGGATGAGCAGTTCTTC
>.|TRBD2|TRBJ2-7|TRBV12-5
CASGPGEASGFPYEQYF
TGTGCTAGTGGCCCCGGGGAGGCTAGCGGGTTTCCCTACGAGCAGTACTTC
>.|.|TRBJ2-2|TRBV12-2
CASRLAQTGFPPNTGELFF
TGTGCAAGTCGCTTAGCTCAGACGGGTTTCCCACCGAACACCGGGGAGCTGTTTTTT
>.|.|TRBJ2-5|TRBV6-6
CASSYSRGGETQYF
TGTGCCAGCAGTTACTCTAGGGGAGGAGAGACCCAGTACTTC
>few|.|TRBJ2-7|TRBV12-5
CASGFIDRTAPSYEQYF
TGTGCTAGTGGTTTTATAGACCGGACAGCACCTTCCTACGAGCAGTACTTC
>.|TRBD2|TRBJ2-7|TRBV19
CASSVLAGAYEQYF
TGTGCCAGTAGTGTACTAGCGGGTGCCTACGAGCAGTACTTC
>.|.|TRBJ2-3|TRBV5-6
CASSLGTGTRFTDTQYF
TGTGCCAGCAGCTTGGGAACCGGGACAAGATTCACAGATACGCAGTATTTT
>.|.|TRBJ2-1|TRBV27
CASRTSAWTEYNEQFF
TGTGCCAGCAGAACCTCCGCCTGGACAGAGTACAATGAGCAGTTCTTC
>.|TRBD1|TRBJ2-6|TRBV10-3
CAISEGQGGDSGANVLTF
TGTGCCATCAGTGAGGGACAGGGTGGGGACTCTGGGGCCAACGTCCTGACTTTC
>.|.|TRBJ1-1|TRBV19
CASTDIFDTEAFF
TGTGCCAGTACCGACATCTTCGACACTGAAGCTTTCTTT
>.|.|TRBJ2-7|TRBV4-1
CASSTPSGGVYEQYF
TGCGCCAGCAGCACACCTTCTGGCGGGGTCTACGAGCAGTACTTC
>.|.|TRBJ2-1|TRBV19
CASSAYRPPSGNEQFF
TGTGCCAGTAGTGCCTATCGACCGCCCTCCGGGAATGAGCAGTTCTTC
>.|.|TRBJ1-2|TRBV6-1
CASSDSQVWGYTF
TGTGCCAGCAGTGATAGTCAGGTCTGGGGCTACACCTTC
>once|TRBD2|TRBJ2-7|TRBV5-1
CASSLVGLAGVAYEQYF
TGCGCCAGCAGCTTGGTTGGACTAGCGGGAGTAGCCTACGAGCAGTACTTC